This T cell receptor beta chain is drawn from a study of CXCR3-negative and CXCR3-positive naive CD8 T cells. Whole-study results and caveats: CXCR3-positive naive cells had more hydrophobic TRB CDR3s than CXCR3-negative naive cells.

Notes on this clonotype: Its antigen is not known.

cDNA libraries for TRB were generated by 5' RACE incorporating UMI labels. TCRdb re-called the 5' RACE reads and shows each CDR3 protein once, DNA omitted. The listing contains roughly 7,500 distinct CDR3 sequences. This CDR3 has 17 amino acids. Germline V CDR1 and CDR2: LGHNA, YNFKEQ. The material sequenced was naive CXCR3+ CD8+ T cells from blood. Documented subset: CD45RO-CCR7+CD27+CD95- naive CD8+ T cells expressing CXCR3 (TNR3+). The rearrangement links TRBV4-2 to TRBJ2-1. This sequence originates from a human donor in good health. Some clones in this sample may be carry-over from other donors' samples. The CDR3 protein is CASSQVPDSSSYNEQFF.